This TCR beta chain was recorded in a study of T cell responses to AZD1222 COVID-19 vaccine. Study results and caveats: Spike-specific TCR breadth and depth rose after two AZD1222 doses.

Measured with immunoSEQ multiplex PCR; TCRdb has only the in-frame clones, and not every one. This table holds more than 110,000 clones, around 93% found once. Points on this clone: The antigen is unknown.

Germline trimming cut 5 bases from V and 3 bases from J; bases unmatched to any gene: 8. This CDR3 is built from 15 residues. Germline V gene lookup returns CDR1 SGHVS and CDR2 FNYEAQ. This TCR was sampled from an adult who received the AZD1222 COVID-19 vaccine. The J gene is TRBJ1-1, the V gene TRBV7-6; 8 bases line up with TRBD1. Sequenced here: peripheral blood, sampled 28 days after the second AZD1222 dose. The CDR3 sequence is CASSPGTGTYTEAFF. DNA of the CDR3: TGTGCCAGCAGCCCGGGGACAGGTACTTACACTGAAGCTTTCTTT.